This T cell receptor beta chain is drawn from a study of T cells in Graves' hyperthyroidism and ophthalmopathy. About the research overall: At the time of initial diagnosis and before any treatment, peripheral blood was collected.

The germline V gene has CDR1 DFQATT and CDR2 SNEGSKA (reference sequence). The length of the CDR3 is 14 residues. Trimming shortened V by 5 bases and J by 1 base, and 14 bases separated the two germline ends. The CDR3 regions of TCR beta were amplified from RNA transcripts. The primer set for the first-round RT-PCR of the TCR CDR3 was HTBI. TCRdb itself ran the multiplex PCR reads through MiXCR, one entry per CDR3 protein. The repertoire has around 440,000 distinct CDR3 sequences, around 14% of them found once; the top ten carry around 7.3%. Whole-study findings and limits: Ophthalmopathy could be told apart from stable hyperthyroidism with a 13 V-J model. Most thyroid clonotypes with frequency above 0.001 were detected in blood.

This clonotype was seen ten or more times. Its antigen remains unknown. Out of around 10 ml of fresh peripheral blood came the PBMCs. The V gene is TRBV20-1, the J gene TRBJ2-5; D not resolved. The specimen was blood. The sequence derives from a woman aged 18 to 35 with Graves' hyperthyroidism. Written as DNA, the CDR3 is TGCAGTGCTGCCCCGGTACGGATCCAAGAGACCCAGTACTTC. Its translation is CSAAPVRIQETQYF.